This paragraph reports one T cell receptor (beta chain). This clonotype was seen only a few times. No antigen is known for it. Within one base of it there is no much larger clone, and no base qualities were kept. Library generation was performed with 5' RACE. The listed sequencing device is Illumina HiSeq 2500. A second roughly 7 to 11 cycle PCR used a sample-barcoded 5' primer and a J-beta primer mix. A template-switch 5' adaptor carrying 12 random nucleotides introduced a unique molecular identifier onto each TCR beta cDNA molecule. Each sample yielded at least 2.5 million CDR3-containing paired-end reads. First-strand cDNA synthesis was performed from all RNA using the Mint cDNA synthesis kit, with priming by a TRBC-specific oligonucleotide. After uracil-DNA glycosylase treatment, a first 18-cycle PCR used universal primers M1SS and BC2_uni_R on all cDNA. The paper's processing steps were these. For normalization, 1 million high-quality reads were randomly selected from each sample, with every read carrying a distinct molecular identifier. Reads with shared molecular identifiers were discarded instead of being binned into consensus sequences. MiTCR, set to a Q25 quality threshold and the strictest error-elimination algorithm, was used for CDR3 identification, clonotype clustering and error correction. Lower-bound total TCR beta diversity was estimated with a nonparametric unseen species model using Euler transformation. TCRdb trimmed public reads at Q25 via fastp, called clones via MiXCR and kept in-frame beta chains. Each CDR3 protein gets just one entry, which takes the most common genes and DNA from the rows behind it. The V and J calls and clone size are TCRdb's, not the authors'. This sample has nearly 800,000 distinct CDR3 sequences in its table, and just under 25% of those were observed once. The ten largest account for more than 3% of the sample.

The data belong to a study of blood T cells in healthy people across ages (dated by TCRdb to about 2015). About the full investigation: In model experiments, template switching captured about one uniquely barcoded TCR beta cDNA molecule for every two T cells. To track age-related changes in TCR beta repertoire diversity, the study relied on deep sequencing normalized with unique cDNA molecular identifiers. Donors were grouped into four age groups: young (average roughly 17 years), middle-aged (39), aged (over 55) and long-lived (approximately 75). Two additional independent replicas of 1 million unique cDNA reads from the same blood draw were analyzed for two donors (one aged 18 to 30 and one aged 80 or older).

The CDR3 goes from the cysteine to the phenylalanine over 15 residues. Only the CDR3 part of the read is kept: 45 bases, read in frame from the first base. Between the V and J ends, shortened by 3 bases and 5 bases respectively, the junction contains 19 bases. The germline V gene supplies CDR1 SQVTM and CDR2 ANQGSEA. Results and caveats for the whole study, not just this receptor: Donor CMV infection status was unknown, potentially confounding age-related changes in expanded clonotypes. There was a strong correlation between observed TCR beta diversity and the percentage of naive T cells measured by flow cytometry. Estimates of total diversity based on one million sequenced T cells were considered lower bounds and underestimates. Observed TCR beta diversity per million T cells fell roughly linearly with age, and a significant reduction was already apparent by age approximately 41. Compared with the aged group, the long-lived group had more naive CD4+ T cells, fewer expanded clones and increased TCR diversity, suggesting age selection. Bulk unsorted PBMC profiling prevented conclusive comparison of naive and antigen-experienced compartments.

The donors were roughly 39 Caucasian individuals from Russia, aged 6 to 90 years, who were systemically healthy. Each donor gave 8 to 10 milliliters of peripheral blood, drawn into EDTA-treated Vacutainer tubes. Ficoll-Paque density-gradient centrifugation was used to isolate PBMCs, with at least 7 million obtained per sample. Total RNA, at least 6 micrograms per sample, was extracted from PBMCs with Trizol reagent. The percentages of naive CD45RAhigh/CD27high T cells were determined by flow cytometry on a PBMC aliquot from every donor. The sample was also linked to a second study, of T cells of mothers and their children. The second study, in turn, reports: Nine systemically healthy Caucasian individuals, comprising three mothers and their six children, were included as donors. cDNA synthesis consumed the entire amount of extracted RNA, loaded at roughly 1.5 ug RNA in each 15 ul reaction. Sample barcodes and 2-4 random nucleotides were added via the M1S primer in the second PCR. More than 9 million TCR beta CDR3 reads were obtained from each mother, and roughly 3 million reads were obtained from each child. In both related and unrelated pairs, thymic selection shapes the output of TCR recombination in a similar way, with inherited differences having only a minor effect. Normalized repertoire overlap was always found to be slightly, but never significantly, higher in related mother-child pairs than in unrelated mother-child pairs. No persistent microchimeric T cell clones were detected, at a sensitivity of roughly 100 clones per million clonotypes. The study used deep NGS to compare TCR beta repertoires of mothers and children, seeking features distinguishing related mother-child pairs from unrelated individuals. On average, the children were roughly 10 +/- 4 years old, while the mothers were approximately 41 +/- 4 years old. Libraries were sequenced on Illumina HiSeq 2000 with 100+100 nt paired-end reads after adapter ligation with NEBNext reagents. To avoid cross-contamination, the mother libraries and the child libraries were prepared a month apart and sequenced in separate runs. For each donor, somewhere between roughly 500,000 and 2,100,000 distinct TCR beta clonotypes were identified. Naive TCR beta clonotypes were estimated from low-frequency clonotypes matched to each donor's FACS-determined naive share, without sorting.

The receptor's source is a boy aged 10-17 years in good health. The V gene is TRBV29-1 and the J gene is TRBJ2-5; the D segment cannot be called with confidence. The sequenced material came from blood. The DNA is as follows: TGCAGCGTTGAGTTGGCTAAGGGTCTTATGGAGACCCAGTACTTC. The resulting protein is CSVELAKGLMETQYF.